This T cell receptor (beta chain) stems from a study of T cell responses to AZD1222 COVID-19 vaccine. With 0 bases removed from V and 2 bases from J, the gap between germline ends came to 10 bases. CDR1 and CDR2 from the germline V gene are SGDLS and YYNGEE. The CDR3 runs 15 residues. Method: immunoSEQ multiplex PCR; TCRdb's copy keeps in-frame clones and lacks some. The sample contains 150,000 or so clones, 88% of which appear only once. V usage is TRBV9 and J usage is TRBJ2-3; D remains unclear. The material was peripheral blood, obtained on day 0 of AZD1222 vaccination. This receptor was taken from an adult in good health. The CDR3 reads CASSVGGRHTDTQYF. In nucleotides, the CDR3 is TGTGCCAGCAGCGTAGGTGGTAGACACACAGATACGCAGTATTTT.